These T cell receptor beta chains were read from a single sample in a study of naive and memory T cell subsets. TCRdb reprocessed the UMI-ligation and nested PCR reads with MiXCR, giving one entry per CDR3 protein. The data contain about 150,000 distinct CDR3 sequences, over 15% of them seen just once; the ten biggest clones take up roughly 0.14%. The sample taken for sequencing was naive CD4+ T cells from blood. The receptor source for this set is a human donor in good health. The CDR3 runs from the conserved cysteine through the conserved F or W. The D gene is left open where the match is weak. Clone size, where shown, is once, few, many, or a class for clones that have expanded.

V,D,J,size,CDR3,DNA
TRBV12-3/TRBV12-4,TRBD2,TRBJ2-7,NA,CASSFPSGSPYEQYF,TGTGCCAGCAGTTTTCCCAGCGGGAGTCCTTACGAGCAGTACTTC
TRBV7-9,NA,TRBJ2-7,NA,CASSEQVSEQYF,TGTGCCAGCAGCGAACAGGTTTCCGAGCAGTACTTC
TRBV10-3,TRBD2,TRBJ2-3,few,CATQTSGSTDTQYF,TGTGCCACACAGACTAGCGGGAGCACAGATACGCAGTATTTT
TRBV10-3,NA,TRBJ1-2,few,CAISESDRRSNYGYTF,TGTGCCATCAGTGAGTCCGACAGAAGGTCTAACTATGGCTACACCTTC
TRBV5-1,NA,TRBJ2-1,few,CASKTGASYYNEQFF,TGCGCCAGCAAAACCGGGGCTAGCTATTACAATGAGCAGTTCTTC
TRBV19,TRBD2,TRBJ2-3,few,CASSTKLAGVSDTQYF,TGTGCCAGTAGCACAAAATTAGCGGGAGTATCGGATACGCAGTATTTT
TRBV14,NA,TRBJ2-5,NA,CASSKQETQYF,TGTGCCAGCAGCAAACAAGAGACCCAGTACTTC
TRBV7-2,NA,TRBJ2-2,NA,CASSLGHNTGELFF,TGTGCCAGCAGCTTAGGACATAACACCGGGGAGCTGTTTTTT
TRBV6-2/TRBV6-3,TRBD2,TRBJ2-5,few,CASSYLGTSGRPQETQYF,TGTGCCAGCAGTTACCTTGGGACTAGCGGGAGACCCCAAGAGACCCAGTACTTC
TRBV18,TRBD2,TRBJ2-7,NA,CASSSPTSGRYEQYF,TGTGCCAGCTCTTCCCCGACTAGCGGGAGGTACGAGCAGTACTTC
TRBV5-4,NA,TRBJ2-7,once,CASSLNVGYEQYF,TGTGCCAGCAGCTTGAATGTGGGTTACGAGCAGTACTTC
TRBV7-2,NA,TRBJ2-3,NA,CASSPMAITDTQYF,TGTGCCAGCAGCCCCATGGCCATCACAGATACGCAGTATTTT
TRBV19,NA,TRBJ1-2,few,CASTVDSLYGYTF,TGTGCCAGTACAGTTGACTCGCTCTATGGCTACACCTTC
TRBV5-6,NA,TRBJ2-3,NA,CASSLMVATQYF,TGTGCCAGCAGCTTGATGGTAGCAACGCAGTATTTT
TRBV20-1,TRBD2,TRBJ2-7,NA,CSARLAGGPTYEQYF,TGCAGTGCTAGACTAGCGGGAGGCCCAACCTACGAGCAGTACTTC
TRBV6-1,TRBD1,TRBJ2-2,many,CASSEGQGVMAGELFF,TGTGCCAGCAGTGAAGGACAGGGAGTCATGGCCGGGGAGCTGTTTTTT
TRBV28,NA,TRBJ1-5,NA,CASSLGGYRSNQPQHF,TGTGCCAGCAGTTTAGGGGGGTACCGAAGCAATCAGCCCCAGCATTTT
TRBV2,NA,TRBJ1-2,few,CALGSSYGYTF,TGTGCCCTGGGGTCGAGCTATGGCTACACCTTC
TRBV12-3/TRBV12-4,NA,TRBJ1-2,few,CASRQAGGDYGYTF,TGTGCCAGCAGACAGGCCGGGGGTGACTATGGCTACACCTTC
TRBV5-1,NA,TRBJ1-4,few,CASSPGPNEKLFF,TGCGCCAGCAGCCCGGGCCCTAATGAAAAACTGTTTTTT